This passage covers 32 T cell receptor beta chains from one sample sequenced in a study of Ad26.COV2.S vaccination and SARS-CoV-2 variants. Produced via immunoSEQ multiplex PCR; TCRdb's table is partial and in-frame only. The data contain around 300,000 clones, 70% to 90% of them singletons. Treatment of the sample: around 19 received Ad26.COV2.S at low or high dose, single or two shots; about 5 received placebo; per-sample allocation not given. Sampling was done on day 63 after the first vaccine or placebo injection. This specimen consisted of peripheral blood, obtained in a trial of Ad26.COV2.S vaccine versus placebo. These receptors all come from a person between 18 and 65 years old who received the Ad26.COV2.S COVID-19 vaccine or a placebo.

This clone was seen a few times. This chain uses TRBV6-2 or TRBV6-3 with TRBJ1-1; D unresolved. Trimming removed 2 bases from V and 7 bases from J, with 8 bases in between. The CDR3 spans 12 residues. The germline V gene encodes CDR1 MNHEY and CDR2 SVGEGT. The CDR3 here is CASSYGQIEAFF. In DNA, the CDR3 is TGTGCCAGCAGTTACGGGCAGATTGAAGCTTTCTTT.

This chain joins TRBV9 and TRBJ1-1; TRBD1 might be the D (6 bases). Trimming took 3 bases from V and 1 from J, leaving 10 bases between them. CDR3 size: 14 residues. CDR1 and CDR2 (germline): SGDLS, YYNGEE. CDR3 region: CASSGGHQNTEAFF. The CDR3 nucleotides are TGTGCCAGCAGCGGGGGACACCAGAACACTGAAGCTTTCTTT. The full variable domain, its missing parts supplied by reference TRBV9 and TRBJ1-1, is DSGVTQTPKHLITATGQRVTLRCSPRSGDLSVYWYQQSLDQGLQFLIQYYNGEERAKGNILERFSAQQFPDLHSELNLSSLELGDSALYFCASSGGHQNTEAFFGQGTRLTVV.

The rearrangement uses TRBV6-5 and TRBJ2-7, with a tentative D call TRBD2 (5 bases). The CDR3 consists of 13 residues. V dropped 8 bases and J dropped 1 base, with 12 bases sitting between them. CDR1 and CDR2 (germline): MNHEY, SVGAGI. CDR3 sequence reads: CASGIGVSYEQYF. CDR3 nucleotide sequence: TGTGCCAGCGGGATCGGGGTGTCCTACGAGCAGTACTTC.

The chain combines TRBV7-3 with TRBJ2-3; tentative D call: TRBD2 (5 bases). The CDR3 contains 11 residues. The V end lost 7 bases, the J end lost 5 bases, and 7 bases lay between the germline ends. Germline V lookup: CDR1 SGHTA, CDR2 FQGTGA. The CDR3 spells CASTAGDTQYF. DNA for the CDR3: TGTGCCAGCACCGCGGGAGATACGCAGTATTTT.

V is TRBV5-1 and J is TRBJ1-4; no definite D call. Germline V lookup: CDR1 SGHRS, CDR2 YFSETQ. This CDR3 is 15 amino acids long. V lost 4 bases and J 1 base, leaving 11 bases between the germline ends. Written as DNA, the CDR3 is TGCGCCAGCAGCCCGCAGGATGAAACTAATGAAAAACTGTTTTTT. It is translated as CASSPQDETNEKLFF.

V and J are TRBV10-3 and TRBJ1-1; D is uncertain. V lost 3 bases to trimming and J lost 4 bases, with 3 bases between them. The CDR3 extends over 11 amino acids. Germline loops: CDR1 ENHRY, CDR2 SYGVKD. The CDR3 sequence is CAISDLTEAFF. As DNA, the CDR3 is TGTGCCATCAGTGACCTCACTGAAGCTTTCTTT.

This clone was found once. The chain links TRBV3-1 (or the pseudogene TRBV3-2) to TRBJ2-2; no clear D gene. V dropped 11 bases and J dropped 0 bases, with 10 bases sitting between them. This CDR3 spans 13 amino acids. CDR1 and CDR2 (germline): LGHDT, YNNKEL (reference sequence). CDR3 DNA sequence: TGTGCCTCCGCGCAGACGAACACCGGGGAGCTGTTTTTT. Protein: CASAQTNTGELFF.

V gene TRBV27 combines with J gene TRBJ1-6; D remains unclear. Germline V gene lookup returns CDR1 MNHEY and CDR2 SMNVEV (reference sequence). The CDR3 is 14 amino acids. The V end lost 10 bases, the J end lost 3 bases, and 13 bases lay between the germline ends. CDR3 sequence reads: CATSRHIYNSPLHF. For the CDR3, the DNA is TGTGCCACTTCGAGACACATCTATAATTCACCCCTCCACTTT.

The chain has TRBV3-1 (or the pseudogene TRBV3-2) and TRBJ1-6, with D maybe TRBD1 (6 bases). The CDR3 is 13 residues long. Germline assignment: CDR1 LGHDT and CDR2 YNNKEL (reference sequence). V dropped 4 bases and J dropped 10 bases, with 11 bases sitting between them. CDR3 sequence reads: CASSPGEKSPLHF. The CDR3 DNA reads TGTGCCAGCAGCCCAGGGGAAAAGTCACCCCTCCACTTT.

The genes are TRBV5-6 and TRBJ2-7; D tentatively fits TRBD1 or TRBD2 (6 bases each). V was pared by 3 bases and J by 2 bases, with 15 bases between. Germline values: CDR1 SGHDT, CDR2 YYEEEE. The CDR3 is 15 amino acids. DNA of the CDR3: TGTGCCAGCAGCTGGTGGGGGGCGGACCCCTACGAGCAGTACTTC. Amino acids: CASSWWGADPYEQYF.

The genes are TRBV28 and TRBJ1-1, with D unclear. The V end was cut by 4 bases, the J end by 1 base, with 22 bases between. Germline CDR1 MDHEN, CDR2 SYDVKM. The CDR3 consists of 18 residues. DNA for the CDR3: TGTGCCAGCAGTTCACGGGCGTCAGTGTGGACGGGGAACACTGAAGCTTTCTTT. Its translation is CASSSRASVWTGNTEAFF.

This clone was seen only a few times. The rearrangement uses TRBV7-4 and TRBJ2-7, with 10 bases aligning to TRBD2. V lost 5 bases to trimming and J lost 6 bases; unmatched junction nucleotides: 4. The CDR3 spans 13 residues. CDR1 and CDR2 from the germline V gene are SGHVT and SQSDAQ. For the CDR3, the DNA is TGTGCCAGCAGCAAGGGACTAGCGATCGAGCAGTACTTC. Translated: CASSKGLAIEQYF.

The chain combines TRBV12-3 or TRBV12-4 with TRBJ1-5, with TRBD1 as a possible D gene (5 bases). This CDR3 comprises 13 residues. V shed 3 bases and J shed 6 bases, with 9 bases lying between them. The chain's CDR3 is CASSFRVGQPQHF. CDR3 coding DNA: TGTGCCAGCAGTTTCAGGGTAGGTCAGCCCCAGCATTTT.

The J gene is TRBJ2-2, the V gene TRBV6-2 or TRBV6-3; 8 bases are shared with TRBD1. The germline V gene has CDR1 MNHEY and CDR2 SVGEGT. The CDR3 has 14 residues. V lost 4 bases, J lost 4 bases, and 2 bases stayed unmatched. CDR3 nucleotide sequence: TGTGCCAGCAGTTGGGGACAGGCCACCGGGGAGCTGTTTTTT. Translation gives CASSWGQATGELFF.

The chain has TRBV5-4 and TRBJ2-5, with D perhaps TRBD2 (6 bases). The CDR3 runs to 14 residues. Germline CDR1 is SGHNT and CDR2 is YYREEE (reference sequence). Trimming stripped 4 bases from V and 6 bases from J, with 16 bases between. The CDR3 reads CASSTQGGPKTQYF. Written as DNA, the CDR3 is TGTGCCAGCAGCACCCAGGGAGGTCCCAAGACCCAGTACTTC. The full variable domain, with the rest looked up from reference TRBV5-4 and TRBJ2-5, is ETGVTQSPTHLIKTRGQQVTLRCSSQSGHNTVSWYQQALGQGPQFIFQYYREEENGRGNFPPRFSGLQFPNYSSELNVNALELDDSALYLCASSTQGGPKTQYFGPGTRLLVL.

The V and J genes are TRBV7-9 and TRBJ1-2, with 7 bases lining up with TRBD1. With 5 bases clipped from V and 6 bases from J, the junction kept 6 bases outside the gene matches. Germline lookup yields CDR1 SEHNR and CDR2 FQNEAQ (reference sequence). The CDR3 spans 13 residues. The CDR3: CASSTTGFNGYTF. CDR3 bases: TGTGCCAGCAGCACGACAGGGTTTAATGGCTACACCTTC.

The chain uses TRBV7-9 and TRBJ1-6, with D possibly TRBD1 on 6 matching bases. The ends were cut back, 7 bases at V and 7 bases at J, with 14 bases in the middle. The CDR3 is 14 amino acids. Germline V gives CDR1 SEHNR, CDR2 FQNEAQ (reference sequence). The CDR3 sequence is CASKKGQGNSPLHF. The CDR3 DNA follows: TGTGCCAGCAAGAAGGGGCAGGGGAATTCACCCCTCCACTTT.

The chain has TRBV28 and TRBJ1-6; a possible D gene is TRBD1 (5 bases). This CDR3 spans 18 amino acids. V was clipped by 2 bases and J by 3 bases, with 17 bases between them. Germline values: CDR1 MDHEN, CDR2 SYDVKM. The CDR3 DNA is TGTGCCAGCAGTTTACTCCCTTGGGGGGGGGACTATAATTCACCCCTCCACTTT. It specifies CASSLLPWGGDYNSPLHF.

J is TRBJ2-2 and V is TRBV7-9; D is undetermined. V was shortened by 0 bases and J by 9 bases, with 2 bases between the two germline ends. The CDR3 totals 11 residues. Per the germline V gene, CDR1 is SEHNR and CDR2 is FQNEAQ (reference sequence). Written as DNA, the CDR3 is TGTGCCAGCAGCTTAGCGAGGGAGCTGTTTTTT. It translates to CASSLARELFF. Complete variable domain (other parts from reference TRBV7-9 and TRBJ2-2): DTGVSQNPRHKITKRGQNVTFRCDPISEHNRLYWYRQTLGQGPEFLTYFQNEAQLEKSRLLSDRFSAERPKGSFSTLEIQRTEQGDSAMYLCASSLARELFFGEGSRLTVL.

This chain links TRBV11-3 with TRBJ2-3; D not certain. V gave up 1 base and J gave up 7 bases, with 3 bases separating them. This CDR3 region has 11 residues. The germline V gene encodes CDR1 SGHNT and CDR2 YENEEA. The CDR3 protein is CASSLGNTQYF. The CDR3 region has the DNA TGTGCCAGCAGCTTAGGTAATACGCAGTATTTT.

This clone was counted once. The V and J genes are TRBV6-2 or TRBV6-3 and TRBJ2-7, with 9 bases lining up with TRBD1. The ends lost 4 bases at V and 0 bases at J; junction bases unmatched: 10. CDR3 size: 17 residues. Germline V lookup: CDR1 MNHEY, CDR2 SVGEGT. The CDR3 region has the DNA TGTGCCAGCAGTTTCCCCTCCGGGACAGGGAGCTCCTACGAGCAGTACTTC. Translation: CASSFPSGTGSSYEQYF.

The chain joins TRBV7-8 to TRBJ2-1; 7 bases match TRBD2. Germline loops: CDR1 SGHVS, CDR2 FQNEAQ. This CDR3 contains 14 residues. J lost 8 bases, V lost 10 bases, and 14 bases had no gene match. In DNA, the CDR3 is TGTGCCACGTCGGGGGGAACGCGCCTCGATGAGCAGTTCTTC. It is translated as CATSGGTRLDEQFF.

CDR3 sequence: CASSFRVVTEAFF. CDR3 coding DNA: TGTGCCAGCAGTTTCCGGGTAGTCACTGAAGCTTTCTTT. The V gene is TRBV12-3 or TRBV12-4, the J gene TRBJ1-1; the D is unclear. Trimming shortened V by 3 bases and J by 4 bases, and 9 bases separated the two germline ends. The CDR3 is 13 amino acids.

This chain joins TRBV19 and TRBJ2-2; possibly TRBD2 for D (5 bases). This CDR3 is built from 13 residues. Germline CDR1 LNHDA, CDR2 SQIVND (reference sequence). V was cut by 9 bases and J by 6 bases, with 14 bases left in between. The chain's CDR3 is CASTRGGSGELFF. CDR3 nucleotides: TGTGCCAGCACCCGAGGAGGTTCCGGGGAGCTGTTTTTT.

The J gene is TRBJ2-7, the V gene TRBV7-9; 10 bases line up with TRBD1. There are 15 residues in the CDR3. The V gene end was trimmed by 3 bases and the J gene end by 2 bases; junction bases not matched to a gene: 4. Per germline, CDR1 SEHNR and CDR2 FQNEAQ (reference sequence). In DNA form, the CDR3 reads TGTGCCAGCAGCTTGGCCGGGACAGGGGCCTACGAGCAGTACTTC. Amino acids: CASSLAGTGAYEQYF.

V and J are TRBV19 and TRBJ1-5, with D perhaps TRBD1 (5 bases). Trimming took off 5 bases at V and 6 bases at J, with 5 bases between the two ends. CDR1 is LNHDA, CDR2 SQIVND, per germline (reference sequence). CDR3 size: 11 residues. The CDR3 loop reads CASSGGQPQHF. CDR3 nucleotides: TGTGCCAGTAGTGGGGGTCAGCCCCAGCATTTT.

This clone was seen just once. The CDR3 nucleotides read TGCGCCAGCAGCTCAAGGACAGGGAGCTCCTACGAGCAGTACTTC. This gives the protein CASSSRTGSSYEQYF. V gene TRBV5-1 combines with J gene TRBJ2-7; the match to TRBD1 covers 8 bases. Germline CDR1 and CDR2: SGHRS and YFSETQ. V was pared by 3 bases and J by 0 bases, with 5 bases of the junction left unmatched. The CDR3 totals 15 residues.

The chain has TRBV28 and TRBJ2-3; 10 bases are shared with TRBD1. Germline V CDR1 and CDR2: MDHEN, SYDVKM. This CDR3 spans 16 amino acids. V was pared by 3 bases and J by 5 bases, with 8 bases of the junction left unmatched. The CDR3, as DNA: TGTGCCAGCAGTTTCCGCCGGACAGGGGGTGGAGATACGCAGTATTTT. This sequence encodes CASSFRRTGGGDTQYF.

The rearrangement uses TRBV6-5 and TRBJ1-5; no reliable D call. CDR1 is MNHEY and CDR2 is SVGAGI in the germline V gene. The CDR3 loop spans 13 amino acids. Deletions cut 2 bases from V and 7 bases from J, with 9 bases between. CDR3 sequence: CASSYNPLQPQHF. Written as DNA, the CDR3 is TGTGCCAGCAGTTACAACCCGTTACAGCCCCAGCATTTT.

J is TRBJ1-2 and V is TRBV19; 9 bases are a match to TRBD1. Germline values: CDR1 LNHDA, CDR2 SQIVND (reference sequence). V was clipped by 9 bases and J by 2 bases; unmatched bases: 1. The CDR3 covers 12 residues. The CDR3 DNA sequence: TGTGCCAGCGGGACAGGGAACTATGGCTACACCTTC. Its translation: CASGTGNYGYTF. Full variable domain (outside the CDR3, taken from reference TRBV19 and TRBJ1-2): DGGITQSPKYLFRKEGQNVTLSCEQNLNHDAMYWYRQDPGQGLRLIYYSQIVNDFQKGDIAEGYSVSREKKESFPLTVTSAQKNPTAFYLCASGTGNYGYTFGSGTRLTVV.

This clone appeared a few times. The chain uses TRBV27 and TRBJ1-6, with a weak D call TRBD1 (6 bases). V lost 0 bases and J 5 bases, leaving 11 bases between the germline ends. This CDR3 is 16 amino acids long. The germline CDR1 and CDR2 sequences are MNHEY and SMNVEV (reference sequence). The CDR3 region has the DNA TGTGCCAGCAGTTTATCGGGGGCGTGGGATAATTCACCCCTCCACTTT. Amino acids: CASSLSGAWDNSPLHF.

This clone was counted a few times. The CDR3 DNA follows: TGTGCCAGCAGGAATGGCGGAGGGGGTGAAAAACTGTTTTTT. Protein: CASRNGGGGEKLFF. The chain recombines TRBV28 with TRBJ1-4; TRBD1 might be the D (6 bases). The ends were cut back, 6 bases at V and 7 bases at J, with 15 bases in the middle. From germline, CDR1 is MDHEN and CDR2 SYDVKM. The CDR3 has 14 amino acids.